This T cell receptor beta chain was sequenced for a study of blood T cell repertoires in COVID-19. The ends were cut back, 5 bases at V and 4 bases at J, with 18 bases in the middle. CDR1 SGHTA and CDR2 FQGTGA come from the germline V gene. The CDR3 has 17 amino acids. The authors' processing: How many nucleated cells were present was estimated from reference gene primer amplification. Clones were read by immunoSEQ multiplex PCR, and TCRdb kept only the in-frame ones, dropping some. D and trimming come from the DNA, and the V and J calls and clone size come from that table. Of just over 150,000 clones detected, about 90% appear once; the ten largest clones hold nearly 5%.

V usage is TRBV7-3 and J usage is TRBJ1-6; weak D call: TRBD1 (5 bases). The receptor comes from a man in his thirties or forties with COVID-19, enrolled during active disease. The sequencing input was peripheral blood. DNA for the CDR3: TGTGCCAGCAGCGCCACAACTCAGGGATCTTATAATTCACCCCTCCACTTT. Protein: CASSATTQGSYNSPLHF.